The sequence of this T cell receptor beta chain was determined in a study of control samples from healthy donors and cancer patients. The method was immunoSEQ multiplex PCR; TCRdb's version includes in-frame clones alone and lacks a portion of them. Of approximately 170,000 clones listed, about 90% are singletons. The source is a woman aged 25 to 39 in good health. Material: blood.

The CDR3 here is CASTQGTARADTQYF. In nucleotides, the CDR3 is TGTGCCAGTACCCAAGGGACAGCTCGAGCAGATACGCAGTATTTT. The chain recombines TRBV19 with TRBJ2-3; 7 bases are shared with TRBD1. This CDR3 is built from 15 residues. The V segment lost 7 bases and the J segment 4 bases; nucleotides outside the gene matches: 11. Germline CDR1 LNHDA, CDR2 SQIVND (reference sequence).